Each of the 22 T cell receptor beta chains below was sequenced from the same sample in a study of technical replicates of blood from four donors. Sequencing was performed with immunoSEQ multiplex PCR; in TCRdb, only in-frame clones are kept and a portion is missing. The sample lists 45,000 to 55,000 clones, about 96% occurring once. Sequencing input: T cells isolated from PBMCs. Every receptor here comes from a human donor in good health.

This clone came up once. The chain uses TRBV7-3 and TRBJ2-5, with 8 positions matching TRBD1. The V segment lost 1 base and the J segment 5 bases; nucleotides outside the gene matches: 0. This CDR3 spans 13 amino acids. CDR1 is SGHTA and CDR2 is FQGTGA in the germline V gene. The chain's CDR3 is CASSLRTGETQYF. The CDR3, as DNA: TGTGCCAGCAGCTTAAGGACAGGGGAGACCCAGTACTTC.

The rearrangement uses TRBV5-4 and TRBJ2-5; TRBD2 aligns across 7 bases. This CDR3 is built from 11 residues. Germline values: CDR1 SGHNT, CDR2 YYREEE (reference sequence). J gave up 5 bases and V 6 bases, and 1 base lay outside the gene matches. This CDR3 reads CASTGGETQYF. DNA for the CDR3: TGTGCCAGCACCGGGGGGGAGACCCAGTACTTC.

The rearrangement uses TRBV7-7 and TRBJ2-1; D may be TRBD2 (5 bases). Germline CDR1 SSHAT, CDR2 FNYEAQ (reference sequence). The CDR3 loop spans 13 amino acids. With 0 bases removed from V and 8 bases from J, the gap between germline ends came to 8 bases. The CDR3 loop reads CASSLAEGYEQFF. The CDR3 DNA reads TGTGCCAGCAGCTTAGCAGAGGGATATGAGCAGTTCTTC.

This chain's CDR3 is CASSAGGPNQPQHF. For the CDR3, the DNA is TGTGCCAGCAGTGCCGGGGGACCAAATCAGCCCCAGCATTTT. V gene TRBV6-1 combines with J gene TRBJ1-5; maybe TRBD1 (5 bases). V lost 4 bases and J lost 4, with 11 bases in between. Germline CDR1 and CDR2: MNHNS and SASEGT. The CDR3 has 14 residues.

For the CDR3, the DNA is TGTGCCAGCAGCCAATCTTTTGACACCGGGGAGCTGTTTTTT. Its protein product is CASSQSFDTGELFF. This chain links TRBV4-2 with TRBJ2-2; unclear D gene. The CDR3 extends over 14 amino acids. V was clipped by 2 bases and J by 3 bases, with 7 bases between them. The germline CDR1 and CDR2 sequences are LGHNA and YNFKEQ.

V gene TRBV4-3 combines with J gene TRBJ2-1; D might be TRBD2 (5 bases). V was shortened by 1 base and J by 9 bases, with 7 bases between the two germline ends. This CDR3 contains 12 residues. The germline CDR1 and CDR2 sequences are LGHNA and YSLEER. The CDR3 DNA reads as TGCGCCAGCAGCCAAGGAGGGTCTGAGCAGTTCTTC. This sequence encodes CASSQGGSEQFF.

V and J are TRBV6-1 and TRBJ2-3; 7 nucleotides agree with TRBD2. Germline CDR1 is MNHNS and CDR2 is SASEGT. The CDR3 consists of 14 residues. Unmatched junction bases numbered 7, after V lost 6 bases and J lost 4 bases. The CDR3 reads CASRRGGPPDTQYF. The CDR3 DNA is TGTGCCAGCAGAAGGGGAGGGCCCCCAGATACGCAGTATTTT.

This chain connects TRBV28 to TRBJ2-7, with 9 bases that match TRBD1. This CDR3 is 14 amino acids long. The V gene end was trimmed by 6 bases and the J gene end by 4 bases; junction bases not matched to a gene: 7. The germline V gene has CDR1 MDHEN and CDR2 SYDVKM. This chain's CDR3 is CASSRRGQGYEQYF. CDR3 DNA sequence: TGTGCCAGCAGCCGGCGGGGACAGGGATACGAGCAGTACTTC. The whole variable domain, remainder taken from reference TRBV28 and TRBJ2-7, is DVKVTQSSRYLVKRTGEKVFLECVQDMDHENMFWYRQDPGLGLRLIYFSYDVKMKEKGDIPEGYSVSREKKERFSLILESASTNQTSMYLCASSRRGQGYEQYFGPGTRLTVT.

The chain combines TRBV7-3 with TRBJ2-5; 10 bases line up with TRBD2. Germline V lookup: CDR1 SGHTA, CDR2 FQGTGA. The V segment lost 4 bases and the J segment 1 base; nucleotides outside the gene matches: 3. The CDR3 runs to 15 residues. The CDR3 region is CASSSIAGGQETQYF. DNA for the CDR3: TGTGCCAGCAGCTCCATAGCGGGAGGCCAAGAGACCCAGTACTTC.

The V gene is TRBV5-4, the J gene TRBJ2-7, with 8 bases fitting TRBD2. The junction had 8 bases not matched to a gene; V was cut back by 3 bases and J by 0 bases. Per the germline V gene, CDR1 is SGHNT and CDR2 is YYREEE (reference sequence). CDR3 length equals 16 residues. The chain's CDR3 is CASSSPPTSASYEQYF. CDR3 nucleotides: TGTGCCAGCAGCTCACCGCCGACTAGCGCCTCCTACGAGCAGTACTTC.

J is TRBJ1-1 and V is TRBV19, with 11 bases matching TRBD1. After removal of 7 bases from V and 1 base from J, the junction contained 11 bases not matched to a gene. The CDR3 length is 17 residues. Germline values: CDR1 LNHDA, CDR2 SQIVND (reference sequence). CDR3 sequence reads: CASKDGQGASRNTEAFF. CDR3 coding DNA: TGTGCCAGTAAAGACGGACAGGGGGCGAGTCGGAACACTGAAGCTTTCTTT.

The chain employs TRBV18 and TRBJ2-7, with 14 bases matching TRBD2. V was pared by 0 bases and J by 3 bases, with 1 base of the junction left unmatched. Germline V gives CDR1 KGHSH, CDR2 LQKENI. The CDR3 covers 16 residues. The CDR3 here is CASSPPGLAGVYEQYF. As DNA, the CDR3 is TGTGCCAGCTCACCACCGGGACTAGCGGGAGTCTACGAGCAGTACTTC.

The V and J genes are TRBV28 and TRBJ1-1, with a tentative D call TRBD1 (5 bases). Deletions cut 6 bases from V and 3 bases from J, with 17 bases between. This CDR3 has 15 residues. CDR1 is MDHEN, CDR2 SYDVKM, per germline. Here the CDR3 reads CASSDSRGSDTEAFF. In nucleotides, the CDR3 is TGTGCCAGCAGCGACTCTAGGGGATCGGACACTGAAGCTTTCTTT.

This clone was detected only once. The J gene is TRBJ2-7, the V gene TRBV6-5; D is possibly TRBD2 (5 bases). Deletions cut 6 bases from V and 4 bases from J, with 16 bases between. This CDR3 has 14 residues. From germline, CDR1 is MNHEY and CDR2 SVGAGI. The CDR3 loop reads CASSRIDRRYEQYF. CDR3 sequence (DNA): TGTGCCAGCAGCCGCATTGATCGGAGGTACGAGCAGTACTTC.

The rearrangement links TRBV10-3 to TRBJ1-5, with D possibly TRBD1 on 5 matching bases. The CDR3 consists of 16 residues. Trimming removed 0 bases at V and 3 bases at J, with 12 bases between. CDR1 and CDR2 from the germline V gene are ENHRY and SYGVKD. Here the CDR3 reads CAISESGRDYNQPQHF. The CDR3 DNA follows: TGTGCCATCAGTGAGTCGGGTCGGGACTACAATCAGCCCCAGCATTTT.

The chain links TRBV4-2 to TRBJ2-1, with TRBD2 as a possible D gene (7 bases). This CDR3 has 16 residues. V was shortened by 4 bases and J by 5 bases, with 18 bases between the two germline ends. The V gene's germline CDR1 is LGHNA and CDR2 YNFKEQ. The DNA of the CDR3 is TGTGCCAGCAGCCCCCTGGCGGGGGCGTATAACAATGAGCAGTTCTTC. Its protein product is CASSPLAGAYNNEQFF.

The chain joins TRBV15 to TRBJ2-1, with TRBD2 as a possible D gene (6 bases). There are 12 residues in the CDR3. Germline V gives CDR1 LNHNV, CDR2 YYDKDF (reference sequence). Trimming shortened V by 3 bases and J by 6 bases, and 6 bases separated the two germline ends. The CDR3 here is CATSSSGNEQFF. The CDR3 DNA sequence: TGTGCCACCAGCAGTAGCGGCAATGAGCAGTTCTTC. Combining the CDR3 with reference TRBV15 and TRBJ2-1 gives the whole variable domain DAMVIQNPRYQVTQFGKPVTLSCSQTLNHNVMYWYQQKSSQAPKLLFHYYDKDFNNEADTPDNFQSRRPNTSFCFLDIRSPGLGDTAMYLCATSSSGNEQFFGPGTRLTVL.

CDR3 coding DNA: TGTGCCAGCGGCTACCAAGAGACCCAGTACTTC. Protein: CASGYQETQYF. The chain uses TRBV27 and TRBJ2-5; no definite D call. The V end was cut by 8 bases, the J end by 0 bases, with 4 bases between. Looked up from germline, CDR1 is MNHEY and CDR2 is SMNVEV (reference sequence). The length of the CDR3 is 11 residues.

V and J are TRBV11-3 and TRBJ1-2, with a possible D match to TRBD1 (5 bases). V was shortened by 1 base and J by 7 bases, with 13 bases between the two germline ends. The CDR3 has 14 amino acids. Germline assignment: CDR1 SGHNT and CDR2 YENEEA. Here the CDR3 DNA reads TGTGCCAGCAGCTTAGGGGCAGGGCGAGCTGGCTACACCTTC. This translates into CASSLGAGRAGYTF.

The CDR3 DNA is TGTGCCAGCAGTGGGACAGGGTGGCAAGAGACCCAGTACTTC. Protein product: CASSGTGWQETQYF. This chain links TRBV6-5 with TRBJ2-5; 9 bases agree with TRBD1. The germline V gene has CDR1 MNHEY and CDR2 SVGAGI. This CDR3 has 14 residues. The J segment lost 2 bases and the V segment lost 5 bases, leaving 3 bases of the junction unmatched.

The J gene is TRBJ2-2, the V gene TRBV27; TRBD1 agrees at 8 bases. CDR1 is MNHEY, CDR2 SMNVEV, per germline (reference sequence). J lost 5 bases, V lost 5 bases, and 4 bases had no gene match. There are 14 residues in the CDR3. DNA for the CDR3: TGTGCCAGCAGTACGGACAGGGATACCGGGGAGCTGTTTTTT. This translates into CASSTDRDTGELFF.

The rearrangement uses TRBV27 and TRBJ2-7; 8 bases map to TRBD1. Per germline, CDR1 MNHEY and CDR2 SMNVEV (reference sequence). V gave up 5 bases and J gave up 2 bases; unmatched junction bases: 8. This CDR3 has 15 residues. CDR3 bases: TGTGCCAGCAGTATCAACCGGGACAGGCCCTACGAGCAGTACTTC. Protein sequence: CASSINRDRPYEQYF.